The clone carrying this TCR beta chain showed up many times. The data derive from a study of T-cell reconstitution after alpha-beta-depleted transplantation in children. The library targeted TCRbeta and was prepared with unique molecular identifiers. TCRdb re-called the PCR reads with MiXCR, one entry per CDR3 protein. Here the sample spans 190,000 or so distinct CDR3 sequences, approximately 6.6% being singletons. The CDR3 has 16 amino acids. The V end lost 6 bases, the J end lost 0 bases, and 12 bases lay between the germline ends. J is TRBJ2-6 and V is TRBV12-3 or TRBV12-4; D is ambiguous. The sample in question was PBMCs from the stem cell graft donor, obtained from the stem cell graft. This TCR was recovered from a human donor who donated a stem cell graft to a child with Wiskott-Aldrich syndrome. As DNA, the CDR3 is TGTGCCAGCAGCCCTCTTAAAGACTCTGGGGCCAACGTCCTGACTTTC. This translates into CASSPLKDSGANVLTF.